Below are 9 T cell receptor beta chains sequenced from a single sample in a study of T-cell memory formation after mild COVID-19. MiXCR, applied by TCRdb to the 5' RACE reads, yields one record per CDR3 protein. The data hold about 390,000 distinct CDR3 sequences, with 15% to 20% observed a single time. The sequenced sample was PBMCs or a T cell subset sorted from them (not recorded which). All receptors come from a man between 18 and 35 years old who had mild COVID-19 (a few samples of this study predate the infection). Cell type and time point are not known.

Only a few counts were recorded for this clonotype. This chain uses TRBV7-3 with TRBJ1-2, with D possibly matching TRBD1 (5 bases). V was clipped by 5 bases and J by 5 bases, with 18 bases between them. This CDR3 comprises 15 residues. Germline CDR1 is SGHTA and CDR2 is FQGTGA. CDR3 sequence (DNA): TGTGCCAGCAGCGTTTCCGGGACTGGCGTTTATGGCTACACCTTC. Protein product: CASSVSGTGVYGYTF.

The chain recombines TRBV13 with TRBJ2-1; D is perhaps TRBD2 (7 bases). Germline V gene lookup returns CDR1 PRHDT and CDR2 FYEKMQ (reference sequence). The CDR3 spans 15 residues. Trimming took off 7 bases at V and 5 bases at J, with 18 bases between the two ends. CDR3 amino acids: CASTQEGRGHNEQFF. For the CDR3, the DNA is TGTGCCAGCACCCAAGAGGGGCGGGGGCACAATGAGCAGTTCTTC.

This clonotype came up a few times. This chain links TRBV12-3 or TRBV12-4 with TRBJ1-4; D ambiguous. The CDR3 has 14 amino acids. The germline V and J ends were trimmed by 5 bases and 1 base, with 8 bases remaining between them. CDR3 region: CASSPPITNEKLFF. In DNA, the CDR3 is TGTGCCAGCAGTCCCCCCATAACTAATGAAAAACTGTTTTTT.

This clonotype occurred many times. This chain connects TRBV5-1 to TRBJ2-3; D remains unclear. The germline CDR1 and CDR2 sequences are SGHRS and YFSETQ. The CDR3 sequence is 9 residues long. The CDR3 spells CAFVDTQYF. The CDR3 region has the DNA TGCGCGTTTGTAGATACGCAGTATTTT. The full variable domain, its missing parts supplied by reference TRBV5-1 and TRBJ2-3, is KAGVTQTPRYLIKTRGQQVTLSCSPISGHRSVSWYQQTPGQGLQFLFEYFSETQRNKGNFPGRFSGRQFSNSRSEMNVSTLELGDSALYLCAFVDTQYFGPGTRLTVL.

DNA for the CDR3: TGTGCCAGCAGTCCTCGGGACAGAGTCAGCTATGGCTACACCTTC. This gives the protein CASSPRDRVSYGYTF. The J gene is TRBJ1-2, the V gene TRBV27; 7 bases agree with TRBD1. Germline CDR1 is MNHEY and CDR2 is SMNVEV (reference sequence). The length of the CDR3 is 15 residues. V lost 5 bases and J lost 4; bases outside the gene matches: 10.

The V call is TRBV20-1, the J call TRBJ2-3; 7 nucleotides agree with TRBD2. CDR1 and CDR2 from the germline V gene are DFQATT and SNEGSKA (reference sequence). Losses at the gene ends were 8 bases for V and 4 bases for J; bases not matched to a gene: 9. This CDR3 is built from 13 residues. CDR3 DNA sequence: TGCAGTACCAATGGGGGGGGGGCAGATACGCAGTATTTT. Its protein product is CSTNGGGADTQYF.

This clonotype was observed a few times. The chain uses TRBV5-1 and TRBJ2-3; D gene uncertain. Germline values: CDR1 SGHRS, CDR2 YFSETQ. This CDR3 region has 15 residues. V shed 0 bases and J shed 4 bases, with 12 bases lying between them. The CDR3 DNA follows: TGCGCCAGCAGCTTGGGGTTAAATGTTGCAGATACGCAGTATTTT. This gives the protein CASSLGLNVADTQYF.

This clonotype has just a few counts. The gene calls are TRBV5-6 and TRBJ2-1; D may be TRBD1 or TRBD2 (5 bases each). The V and J ends lost 4 bases and 15 bases respectively, with 17 bases between them. In germline, CDR1 is SGHDT, CDR2 YYEEEE. This CDR3 contains 12 residues. The CDR3 region is CASSIGTGPLFF. The DNA of the CDR3 is TGTGCCAGCAGCATAGGGACGGGGCCCCTGTTCTTC. Based on the CDR3 plus reference TRBV5-6 and TRBJ2-1, the full variable domain is DAGVTQSPTHLIKTRGQQVTLRCSPKSGHDTVSWYQQALGQGPQFIFQYYEEEERQRGNFPDRFSGHQFPNYSSELNVNALLLGDSALYLCASSIGTGPLFFGPGTRLTVL.

V gene TRBV7-2 combines with J gene TRBJ2-6; D perhaps matches TRBD2 (6 bases). Germline assignment: CDR1 SGHTA and CDR2 FQGNSA. This CDR3 has 16 amino acids. Between the trimmed V and J ends, which lost 4 bases and 4 bases, there was a span of 14 bases. The CDR3 DNA sequence: TGTGCCAGCAGCTCCCGCTGGGAGGACGGGGCCAACGTCCTGACTTTC. It translates to CASSSRWEDGANVLTF.